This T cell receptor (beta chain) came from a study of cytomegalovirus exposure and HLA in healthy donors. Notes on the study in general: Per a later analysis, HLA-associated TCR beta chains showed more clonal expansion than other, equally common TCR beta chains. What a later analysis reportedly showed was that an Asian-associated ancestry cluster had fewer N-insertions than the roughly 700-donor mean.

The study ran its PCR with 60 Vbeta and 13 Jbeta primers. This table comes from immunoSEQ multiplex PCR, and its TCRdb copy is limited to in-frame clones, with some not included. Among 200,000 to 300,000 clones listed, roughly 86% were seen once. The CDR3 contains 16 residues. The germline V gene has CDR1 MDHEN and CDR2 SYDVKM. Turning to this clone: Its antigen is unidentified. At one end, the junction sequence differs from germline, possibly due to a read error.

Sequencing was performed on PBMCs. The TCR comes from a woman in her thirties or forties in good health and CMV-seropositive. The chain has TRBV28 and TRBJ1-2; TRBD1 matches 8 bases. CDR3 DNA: TGTGCCAGCAGTCAGATCACAGGGGGAGCTAATTATGGCTACACCTTC. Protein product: CASSQITGGANYGYTF.